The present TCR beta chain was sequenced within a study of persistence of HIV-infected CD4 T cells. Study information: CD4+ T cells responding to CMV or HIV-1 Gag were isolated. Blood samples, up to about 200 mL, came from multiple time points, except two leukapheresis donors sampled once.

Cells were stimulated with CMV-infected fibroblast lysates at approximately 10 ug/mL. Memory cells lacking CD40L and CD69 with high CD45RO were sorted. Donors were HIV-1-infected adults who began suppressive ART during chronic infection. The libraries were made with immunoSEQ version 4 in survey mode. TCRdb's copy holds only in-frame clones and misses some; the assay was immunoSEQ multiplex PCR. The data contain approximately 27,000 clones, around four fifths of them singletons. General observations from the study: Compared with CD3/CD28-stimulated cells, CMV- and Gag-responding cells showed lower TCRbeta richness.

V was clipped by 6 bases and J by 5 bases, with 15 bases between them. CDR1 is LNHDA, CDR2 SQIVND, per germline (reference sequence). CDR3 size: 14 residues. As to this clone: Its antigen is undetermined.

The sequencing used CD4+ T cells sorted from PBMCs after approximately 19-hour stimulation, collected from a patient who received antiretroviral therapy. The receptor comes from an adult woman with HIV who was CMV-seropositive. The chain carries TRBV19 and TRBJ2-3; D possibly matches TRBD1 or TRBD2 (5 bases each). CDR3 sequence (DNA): TGTGCCAGTAGAAGTCCGGGACGCGAAGATACGCAGTATTTT. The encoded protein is CASRSPGREDTQYF.